This T cell receptor beta chain stems from a study of blood T cells in healthy people across ages. Notes on the study in general: PBMCs went unsorted, and a conclusive naive versus antigen-experienced comparison was therefore prevented. Estimated diversity, derived from one million T cells, was regarded as an underestimate. Diversity of TCR beta correlated strongly with naive T cell percentage.

Caucasian, healthy and from Russia, the donors were aged between 6 and 90. The CDR3 has 13 residues. Per germline, CDR1 KGHDR and CDR2 SFDVKD. Trimming took off 12 bases at V and 2 bases at J, with 14 bases between the two ends. For this clonotype: The antigen remains unidentified.

Primed by a sample-barcoded 5' primer and a J-beta primer mix, a second PCR proceeded for roughly 6 to 12 cycles. TCRdb fed the 5' RACE reads into MiXCR, producing one record per CDR3 protein. The sample consists of around 1,500,000 distinct CDR3 sequences, roughly 45% of them appearing once. The J gene is TRBJ2-3, the V gene TRBV24-1; maybe TRBD1 (6 bases). The origin of this receptor is a young woman in good health. Specimen: blood. CDR3 DNA: TGTGCCGCCCGGGACAAAACCACAGATACGCAGTATTTT. It codes for CAARDKTTDTQYF.